These 27 T cell receptor beta chains were sequenced from one sample in a study of OX40 agonist ivuxolimab in advanced cancers. The library came from the immunoSEQ multiplex PCR assay. Here the immuneACCESS table is served through TCRdb, limited to in-frame sequences with V and J called. Missing clones are a known gap in these copies; in checked studies unresolved V genes cover under half, and the rest lacks a known reason. The sample profile shows nearly 60,000 clones; around 90% of them were found once. 3% to 3.5% of the sample belongs to the ten largest clones. The specimen was CD4+ or CD8+ T cells sorted from blood, collected in a trial of the OX40 agonist ivuxolimab. The receptors were gathered from an adult with an advanced solid tumor such as melanoma, head and neck, liver or kidney cancer.

In its sample, this clone was seen a few times. In DNA form, the CDR3 reads TGCGCCAGCAGCCCCGGGGGTGCGGGACCAGAGACCCAGTACTTC. Protein sequence: CASSPGGAGPETQYF. This rearrangement joins TRBV5-1 to TRBJ2-5; D may be TRBD2 (6 bases). Trimming pared 4 bases from V and 4 bases from J, leaving 17 bases between. CDR3 length: 15 residues. Germline V CDR1 and CDR2: SGHRS, YFSETQ.

The gene calls are TRBV13 and TRBJ2-7; 10 bases are shared with TRBD2. The CDR3 consists of 15 residues. J was trimmed by 5 bases and V by 2 bases; bases with no gene match: 6. The germline V gene has CDR1 PRHDT and CDR2 FYEKMQ (reference sequence). The CDR3: CASSLTSGTIHEQYF. In DNA, the CDR3 is TGTGCCAGCAGCTTAACTAGCGGGACAATCCACGAGCAGTACTTC.

As concerns this clone: Other DNA sequences in the same sample also yield this CDR3. The chain has TRBV6-6 and TRBJ1-1, with TRBD1 matching 8 bases. This CDR3 has 15 amino acids. J lost 0 bases, V lost 5 bases, and 5 bases had no gene match. CDR1 and CDR2 (germline): MNHNY, SVGAGI (reference sequence). The CDR3 here is CASSHRQGMNTEAFF. DNA of the CDR3: TGTGCCAGCAGTCACCGACAGGGGATGAACACTGAAGCTTTCTTT.

The rearrangement uses TRBV27 and TRBJ1-5; D may be TRBD1 (5 bases). V was trimmed by 8 bases and J by 3 bases, leaving 14 bases between them. CDR3 length: 14 amino acids. From germline, CDR1 is MNHEY and CDR2 SMNVEV (reference sequence). CDR3 nucleotides: TGTGCCAGCGCGGAAACAGGAGTCAATCAGCCCCAGCATTTT. Protein product: CASAETGVNQPQHF.

The rearrangement joins TRBV6-1 to TRBJ2-2; 9 bases fit TRBD1. The CDR3 consists of 14 residues. Germline values: CDR1 MNHNS, CDR2 SASEGT. Unmatched junction bases numbered 8, after V lost 11 bases and J lost 4 bases. This chain's CDR3 is CALQGAFLTGELFF. The CDR3 region has the DNA TGTGCCCTACAGGGGGCATTCCTCACCGGGGAGCTGTTTTTT.

V gene TRBV5-1 combines with J gene TRBJ1-1, with D uncertain. This CDR3 is 14 amino acids long. The ends were cut back, 0 bases at V and 1 base at J, with 7 bases in the middle. Germline CDR1 reads SGHRS; CDR2 reads YFSETQ. The CDR3 sequence: CASSLVMGNTEAFF. Here the CDR3 DNA reads TGCGCCAGCAGCTTGGTCATGGGGAACACTGAAGCTTTCTTT.

The chain employs TRBV5-4 and TRBJ1-2; no clear D. The ends were cut back, 0 bases at V and 4 bases at J, with 7 bases in the middle. From germline, CDR1 is SGHNT and CDR2 YYREEE (reference sequence). The CDR3 consists of 13 residues. CDR3 in DNA: TGTGCCAGCAGCTTGGGGCAGAGCTATGGCTACACCTTC. Residues: CASSLGQSYGYTF.

V and J are TRBV21-1 and TRBJ2-5; the tabulated D call, TRBD2, remains unverified against the DNA. TRBV21-1 is flagged as a pseudogene. CDR3 length: 11 residues. Here the CDR3 reads CASSNGGEQYF. Written as DNA, the CDR3 is TGTGCCAGCAGCAACGGAGGGGAGCAGTACTTC.

J is TRBJ2-7 and V is TRBV4-1, with 10 bases that match TRBD1. Losses at the gene ends were 4 bases for V and 0 bases for J; bases not matched to a gene: 3. Germline V gene sequence: CDR1 MGHRA, CDR2 YSYEKL. The CDR3 covers 15 residues. The CDR3 sequence is CASSPGQGGSYEQYF. The CDR3 nucleotides are TGCGCCAGCAGCCCTGGACAGGGGGGCTCCTACGAGCAGTACTTC.

The chain couples TRBV27 to TRBJ1-1; D possibly corresponds to TRBD1 (5 bases). This CDR3 is built from 16 residues. From germline, CDR1 is MNHEY and CDR2 SMNVEV (reference sequence). With 2 bases removed from V and 4 bases from J, the gap between germline ends came to 17 bases. CDR3 loop: CASSLSPHRFSTEAFF. CDR3 DNA sequence: TGTGCCAGCAGTTTAAGTCCCCACAGGTTTAGCACTGAAGCTTTCTTT.

The chain joins TRBV5-4 to TRBJ1-3, with 12 bases identical to TRBD1. Per germline, CDR1 SGHNT and CDR2 YYREEE (reference sequence). The CDR3 has 16 residues. The trim removed 5 bases at V and 4 bases at J, leaving 7 bases unmatched. The CDR3 bases are TGTGCCAGCAGTCAGGGACAGGGGGCAGCGGGAAACACCATATATTTT. Translating it yields CASSQGQGAAGNTIYF.

The J gene is TRBJ2-7, the V gene TRBV6-1; D is unclear. This CDR3 is 13 amino acids long. Trimming took off 1 base at V and 4 bases at J, with 8 bases between the two ends. The germline CDR1 and CDR2 sequences are MNHNS and SASEGT. The CDR3 DNA sequence: TGTGCCAGCAGTGAAGGAAGGTCGTACGAGCAGTACTTC. Its protein product is CASSEGRSYEQYF.

The CDR3 DNA follows: TGCGCCAGCAGCCAAGAGTCCGGGACTAGCGGGAGATATACGCAGTATTTT. It specifies CASSQESGTSGRYTQYF. This rearrangement joins TRBV4-1 to TRBJ2-3; 14 bases align to TRBD2. Germline values: CDR1 MGHRA, CDR2 YSYEKL. The CDR3 spans 17 residues. With V trimmed by 0 bases and J by 7 bases, 6 bases remained unmatched.

This clone is deemed medium-sized (0.01 to 0.1%). The chain couples TRBV4-1 to TRBJ1-1; D gene unclear. CDR1 is MGHRA, CDR2 YSYEKL, per germline. CDR3 length: 11 amino acids. V shed 4 bases and J shed 1 base, with 1 base lying between them. The chain's CDR3 is CASSRNTEAFF. CDR3 sequence (DNA): TGCGCCAGCAGCCGGAACACTGAAGCTTTCTTT.

The chain employs TRBV6-1 and TRBJ1-4; D gene uncertain. Trimming removed 6 bases from V and 4 bases from J, with 9 bases in between. CDR3 length equals 13 residues. CDR1 MNHNS and CDR2 SASEGT come from the germline V gene. CDR3 bases: TGTGCCAGCAGACTAGACATTAATGAAAAACTGTTTTTT. Its translation is CASRLDINEKLFF.

This clone has just one count. V usage is TRBV20-1 and J usage is TRBJ1-2; no clear D. Germline V lookup: CDR1 DFQATT, CDR2 SNEGSKA (reference sequence). Trimming removed 6 bases from V and 2 bases from J, with 7 bases in between. This CDR3 comprises 11 residues. CDR3 region: CSAPGNYGYTF. The CDR3 DNA is TGCAGTGCCCCCGGGAACTATGGCTACACCTTC.

With respect to this clone: Germline and junction disagree at one end, which may indicate a read error. The V call is TRBV7-7, the J call TRBJ2-1; TRBD2 might be the D (6 bases). The CDR3 has 13 residues. Looked up from germline, CDR1 is SSHAT and CDR2 is FNYEAQ (reference sequence). DNA of the CDR3: TGTGCTAGCAGCCGCGGGGTTTACAATGAGCAGTTCTTC. Its protein is CASSRGVYNEQFF.

The table lists this clone with a few counts. The chain recombines TRBV30 with TRBJ2-5; D is undetermined. The CDR3 extends over 12 amino acids. V was clipped by 2 bases and J by 4 bases, with 8 bases between them. Germline V CDR1 and CDR2: GTSNPN, SVGIG (reference sequence). The CDR3: CAWSLGPETQYF. Here the CDR3 DNA reads TGTGCCTGGAGTCTAGGTCCAGAGACCCAGTACTTC.

V gene TRBV4-2 combines with J gene TRBJ2-1, with 11 bases aligning to TRBD2. Losses at the gene ends were 4 bases for V and 9 bases for J; bases not matched to a gene: 26. The CDR3 is 21 amino acids. Looked up from germline, CDR1 is LGHNA and CDR2 is YNFKEQ. DNA of the CDR3: TGTGCCAGCAGCCCCCGATCCGGACTAGCGGGCCTCCTCAAAGGGGCCGGTGAGCAGTTCTTC. Protein sequence: CASSPRSGLAGLLKGAGEQFF.

V is TRBV30 and J is TRBJ1-2, with D perhaps TRBD1 (6 bases). CDR1 GTSNPN and CDR2 SVGIG come from the germline V gene (reference sequence). The CDR3 runs 14 residues. V shed 2 bases and J shed 8 bases, with 18 bases lying between them. The CDR3, as DNA: TGTGCCTGGAGTATATTTTCAGGGGCTGGGGGCTACACCTTC. Residues: CAWSIFSGAGGYTF.

The V and J genes are TRBV9 and TRBJ2-3; D gene ambiguous. Germline V gene lookup returns CDR1 SGDLS and CDR2 YYNGEE. The length of the CDR3 is 13 residues. Trimming removed 1 base at V and 1 base at J, with 4 bases between. CDR3 nucleotides: TGTGCCAGCAGCGTACCAGGCACAGATACGCAGTATTTT. It translates to CASSVPGTDTQYF. Variable domain in full (rest from reference TRBV9 and TRBJ2-3): DSGVTQTPKHLITATGQRVTLRCSPRSGDLSVYWYQQSLDQGLQFLIQYYNGEERAKGNILERFSAQQFPDLHSELNLSSLELGDSALYFCASSVPGTDTQYFGPGTRLTVL.

The CDR3 nucleotides are TGTGCCAGCAGCTACGGACAGGGGGACTATGGCTACACCTTC. As protein: CASSYGQGDYGYTF. The rearrangement joins TRBV11-2 to TRBJ1-2, with TRBD1 identical over 10 bases. V was pared by 4 bases and J by 3 bases, with 2 bases of the junction left unmatched. In germline, CDR1 is SGHAT, CDR2 FQNNGV. There are 14 residues in the CDR3. Looking up the rest from reference TRBV11-2 and TRBJ1-2 gives the full variable domain: EAGVAQSPRYKIIEKRQSVAFWCNPISGHATLYWYQQILGQGPKLLIQFQNNGVVDDSQLPKDRFSAERLKGVDSTLKIQPAKLEDSAVYLCASSYGQGDYGYTFGSGTRLTVV.

Written as DNA, the CDR3 is TGTGCCAGCAGCCGGGACACCGGCGAGCAGTACTTC. It encodes CASSRDTGEQYF. The chain recombines TRBV7-6 with TRBJ2-7; a possible D gene is TRBD1 (6 bases). The CDR3 consists of 12 residues. Germline CDR1 is SGHVS and CDR2 is FNYEAQ. Trimming stripped 5 bases from V and 6 bases from J, with 11 bases between.

The chain joins TRBV7-9 to TRBJ2-7; a weak D match, TRBD1 (7 bases). Trimming pared 6 bases from V and 0 bases from J, leaving 9 bases between. Germline V gives CDR1 SEHNR, CDR2 FQNEAQ (reference sequence). The CDR3 contains 13 residues. CDR3 sequence: CASRRDSSYEQYF. CDR3 nucleotide sequence: TGTGCCAGCAGGCGGGACAGCTCCTACGAGCAGTACTTC. Together with reference TRBV7-9 and TRBJ2-7, the CDR3 gives the full variable domain: DTGVSQNPRHKITKRGQNVTFRCDPISEHNRLYWYRQTLGQGPEFLTYFQNEAQLEKSRLLSDRFSAERPKGSFSTLEIQRTEQGDSAMYLCASRRDSSYEQYFGPGTRLTVT.

The V call is TRBV5-1, the J call TRBJ2-7; 8 bases line up with TRBD2. The CDR3 has 15 residues. V gave up 0 bases and J gave up 3 bases; unmatched junction bases: 5. Germline CDR1 reads SGHRS; CDR2 reads YFSETQ. CDR3 residues: CASSLAPTSDYEQYF. Written as DNA, the CDR3 is TGCGCCAGCAGCTTGGCCCCGACTAGCGACTACGAGCAGTACTTC.

CDR3 sequence reads: CASTLFSGGGNEQFF. The CDR3 region has the DNA TGCGCCAGCACACTATTTAGCGGAGGTGGCAATGAGCAGTTCTTC. V is TRBV5-1 and J is TRBJ2-1, with D tentatively TRBD2 (6 bases). Germline V gene data show CDR1 as SGHRS and CDR2 as YFSETQ. V was cut by 6 bases and J by 6 bases, with 19 bases left in between. The CDR3 runs 15 residues. Complete variable domain (other parts from reference TRBV5-1 and TRBJ2-1): KAGVTQTPRYLIKTRGQQVTLSCSPISGHRSVSWYQQTPGQGLQFLFEYFSETQRNKGNFPGRFSGRQFSNSRSEMNVSTLELGDSALYLCASTLFSGGGNEQFFGPGTRLTVL.

The chain employs TRBV6-6 and TRBJ2-4; D uncertain. Germline V gene lookup returns CDR1 MNHNY and CDR2 SVGAGI (reference sequence). V shed 8 bases and J shed 0 bases, with 8 bases lying between them. The CDR3 contains 13 residues. CDR3 sequence reads: CASLQLAKNIQYF. The CDR3, as DNA: TGTGCCAGCCTTCAACTAGCCAAAAACATTCAGTACTTC.